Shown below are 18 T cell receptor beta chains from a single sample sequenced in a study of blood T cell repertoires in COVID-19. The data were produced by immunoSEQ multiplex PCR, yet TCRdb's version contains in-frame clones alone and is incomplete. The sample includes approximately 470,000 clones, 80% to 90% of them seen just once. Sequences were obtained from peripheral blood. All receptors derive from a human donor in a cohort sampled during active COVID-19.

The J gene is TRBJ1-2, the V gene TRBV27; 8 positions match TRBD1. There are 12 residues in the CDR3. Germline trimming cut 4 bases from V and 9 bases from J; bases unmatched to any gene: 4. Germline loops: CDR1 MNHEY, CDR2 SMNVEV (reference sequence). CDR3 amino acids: CASSSTGASYTF. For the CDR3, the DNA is TGTGCCAGCAGTTCGACAGGGGCGAGCTACACCTTC.

The CDR3 here is CASSPGDSETQYF. CDR3 nucleotide sequence: TGCGCCAGCAGCCCGGGTGACTCGGAGACCCAGTACTTC. V and J are TRBV5-1 and TRBJ2-5; no reliable D call. This CDR3 contains 13 residues. V shed 4 bases and J shed 5 bases, with 12 bases lying between them. Looked up from germline, CDR1 is SGHRS and CDR2 is YFSETQ.

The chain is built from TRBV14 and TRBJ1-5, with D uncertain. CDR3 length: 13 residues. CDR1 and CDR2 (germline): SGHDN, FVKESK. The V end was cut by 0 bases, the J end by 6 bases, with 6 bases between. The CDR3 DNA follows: TGTGCCAGCAGCCAAGACAGTTTTCAGCCCCAGCATTTT. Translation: CASSQDSFQPQHF.

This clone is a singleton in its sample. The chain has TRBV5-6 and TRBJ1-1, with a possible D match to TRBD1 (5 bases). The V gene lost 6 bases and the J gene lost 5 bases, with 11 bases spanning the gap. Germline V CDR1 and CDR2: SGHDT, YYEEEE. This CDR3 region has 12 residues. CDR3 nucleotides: TGTGCCAGCACTAGGGGTGGGACTGAAGCTTTCTTT. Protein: CASTRGGTEAFF.

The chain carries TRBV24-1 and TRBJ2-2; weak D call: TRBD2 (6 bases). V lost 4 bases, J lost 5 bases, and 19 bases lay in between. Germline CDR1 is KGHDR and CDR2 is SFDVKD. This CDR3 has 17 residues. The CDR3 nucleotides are TGTGCCACCAGTGACCCGTTAGGGGAGGAGAGAACCGGGGAGCTGTTTTTT. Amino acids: CATSDPLGEERTGELFF.

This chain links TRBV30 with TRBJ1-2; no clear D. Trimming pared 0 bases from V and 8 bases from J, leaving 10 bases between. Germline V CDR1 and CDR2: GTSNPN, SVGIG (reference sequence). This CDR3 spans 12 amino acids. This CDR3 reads CAWSVQVNGYTF. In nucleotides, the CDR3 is TGTGCCTGGAGTGTACAAGTTAACGGCTACACCTTC. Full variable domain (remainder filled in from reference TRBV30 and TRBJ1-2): SQTIHQWPATLVQPVGSPLSLECTVEGTSNPNLYWYRQAAGRGLQLLFYSVGIGQISSEVPQNLSASRPQDRQFILSSKKLLLSDSGFYLCAWSVQVNGYTFGSGTRLTVV.

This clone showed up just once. CDR3 coding DNA: TGTGCCAGCAGCGGTGGGACAGGGAACACTGAAGCTTTCTTT. It yields the protein CASSGGTGNTEAFF. This sequence joins TRBV5-6 and TRBJ1-1, with 8 bases that match TRBD1. The CDR3 is 14 amino acids. V dropped 4 bases and J dropped 1; count of bases not matched to a gene: 3. Germline values: CDR1 SGHDT, CDR2 YYEEEE.

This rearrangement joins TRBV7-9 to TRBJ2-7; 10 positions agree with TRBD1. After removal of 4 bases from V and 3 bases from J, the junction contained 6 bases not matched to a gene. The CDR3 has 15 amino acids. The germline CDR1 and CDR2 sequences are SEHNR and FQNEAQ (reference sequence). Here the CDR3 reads CASSSAGTGVYEQYF. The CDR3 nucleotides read TGTGCCAGCAGCTCCGCCGGGACAGGGGTCTACGAGCAGTACTTC.

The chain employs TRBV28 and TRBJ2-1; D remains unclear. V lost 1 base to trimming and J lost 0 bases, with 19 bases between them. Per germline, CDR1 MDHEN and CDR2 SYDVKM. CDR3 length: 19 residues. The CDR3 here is CASSLLFSGELSSYNEQFF. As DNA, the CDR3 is TGTGCCAGCAGTTTATTATTCTCCGGAGAGTTAAGCTCCTACAATGAGCAGTTCTTC.

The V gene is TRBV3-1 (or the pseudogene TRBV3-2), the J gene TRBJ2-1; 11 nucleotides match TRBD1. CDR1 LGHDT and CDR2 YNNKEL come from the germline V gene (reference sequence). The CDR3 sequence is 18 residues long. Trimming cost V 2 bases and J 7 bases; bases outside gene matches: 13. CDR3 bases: TGTGCCAGCAGCCAACCCCACCTGGGGGGACAGGGGGGAAATGAGCAGTTCTTC. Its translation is CASSQPHLGGQGGNEQFF.

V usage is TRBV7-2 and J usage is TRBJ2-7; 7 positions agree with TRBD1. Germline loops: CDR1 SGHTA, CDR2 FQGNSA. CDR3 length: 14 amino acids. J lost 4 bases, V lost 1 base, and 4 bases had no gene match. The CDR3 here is CASSLEGQRYEQYF. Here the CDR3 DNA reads TGTGCCAGCAGCTTAGAGGGACAGAGGTACGAGCAGTACTTC.

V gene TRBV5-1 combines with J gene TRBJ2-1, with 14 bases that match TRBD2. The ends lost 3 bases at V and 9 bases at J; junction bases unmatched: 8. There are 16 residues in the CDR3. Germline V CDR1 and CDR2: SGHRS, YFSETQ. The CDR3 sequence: CASSSGTSGRGAEQFF. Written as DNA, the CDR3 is TGCGCCAGCAGCTCCGGGACTAGCGGGAGAGGCGCTGAGCAGTTCTTC.

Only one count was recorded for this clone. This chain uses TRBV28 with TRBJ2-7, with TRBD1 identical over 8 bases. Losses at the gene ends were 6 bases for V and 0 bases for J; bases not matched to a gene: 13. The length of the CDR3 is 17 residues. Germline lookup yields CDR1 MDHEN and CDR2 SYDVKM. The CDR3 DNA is TGTGCCAGCAGGACAGGGACAGGATTTCCTAGCTCCTACGAGCAGTACTTC. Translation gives CASRTGTGFPSSYEQYF.

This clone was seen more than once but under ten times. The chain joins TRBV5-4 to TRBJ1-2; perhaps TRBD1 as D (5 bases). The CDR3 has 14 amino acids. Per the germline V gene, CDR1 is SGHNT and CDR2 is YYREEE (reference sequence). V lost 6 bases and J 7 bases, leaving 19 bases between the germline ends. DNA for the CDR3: TGTGCCAGCACCACGCTTACAGGTCCGTCTGGCTACACCTTC. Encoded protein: CASTTLTGPSGYTF.

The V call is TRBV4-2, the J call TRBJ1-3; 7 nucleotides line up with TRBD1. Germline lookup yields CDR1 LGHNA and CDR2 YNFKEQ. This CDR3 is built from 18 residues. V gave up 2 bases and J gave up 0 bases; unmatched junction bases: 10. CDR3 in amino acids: CASSQSPSGQRSGNTIYF. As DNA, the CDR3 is TGTGCCAGCAGCCAAAGCCCTTCGGGACAGCGCTCTGGAAACACCATATATTTT.

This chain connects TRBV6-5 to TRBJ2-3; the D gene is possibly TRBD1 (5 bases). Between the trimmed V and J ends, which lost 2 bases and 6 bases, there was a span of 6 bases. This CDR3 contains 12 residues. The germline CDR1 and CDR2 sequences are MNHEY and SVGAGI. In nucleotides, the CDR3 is TGTGCCAGCAGTTACAAGGGGGATACGCAGTATTTT. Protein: CASSYKGDTQYF.

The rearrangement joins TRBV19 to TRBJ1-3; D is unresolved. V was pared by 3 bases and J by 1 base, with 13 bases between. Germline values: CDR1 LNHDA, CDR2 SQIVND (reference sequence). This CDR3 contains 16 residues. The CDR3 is CASSISGLGSGNTIYF. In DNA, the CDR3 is TGTGCCAGTAGTATTTCAGGCCTCGGTTCTGGAAACACCATATATTTT.

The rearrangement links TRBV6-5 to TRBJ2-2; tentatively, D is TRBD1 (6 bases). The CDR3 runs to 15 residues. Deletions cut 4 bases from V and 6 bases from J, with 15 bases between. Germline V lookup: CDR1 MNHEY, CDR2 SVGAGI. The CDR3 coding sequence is TGTGCCAGCAGTTTAAACAGGGTTAGCCCCGGGGAGCTGTTTTTT. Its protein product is CASSLNRVSPGELFF.